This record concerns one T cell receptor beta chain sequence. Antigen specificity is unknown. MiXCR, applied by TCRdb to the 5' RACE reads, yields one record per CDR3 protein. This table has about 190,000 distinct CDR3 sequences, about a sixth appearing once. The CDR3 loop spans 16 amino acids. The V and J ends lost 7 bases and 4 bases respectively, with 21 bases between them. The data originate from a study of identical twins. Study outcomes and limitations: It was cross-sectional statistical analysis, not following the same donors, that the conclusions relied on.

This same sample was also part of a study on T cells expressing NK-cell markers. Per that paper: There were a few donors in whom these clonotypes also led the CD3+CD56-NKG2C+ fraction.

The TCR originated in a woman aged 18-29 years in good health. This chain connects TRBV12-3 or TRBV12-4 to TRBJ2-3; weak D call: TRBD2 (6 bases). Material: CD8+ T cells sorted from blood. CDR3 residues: CASTILVYGTADTQYF. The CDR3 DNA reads TGTGCCAGCACCATACTAGTCTACGGGACTGCAGATACGCAGTATTTT.